The rows below give T cell receptor beta chains drawn from one sample of a study of T-cell memory formation after mild COVID-19. MiXCR was run by TCRdb on the 5' RACE reads, yielding one entry per CDR3 protein. The sample includes hundreds of thousands of distinct CDR3 sequences, more than 15% seen only once; the top ten take roughly 21%. Sequenced: PBMCs or a T cell subset sorted from them (not recorded which). These receptors were obtained from a man aged 18 to 35 who had mild COVID-19 (a few samples of this study predate the infection). Cell type and time point are not known. The CDR3 runs from the conserved cysteine through the conserved F or W.

CDR3	J	V
CASSQDRARATRQETQYF	TRBJ2-5	TRBV4-1
CASSRRFGAGNEQFF	TRBJ2-1	TRBV6-5
CSVEERQGARETQYF	TRBJ2-5	TRBV29-1
CASSPGATYNEQFF	TRBJ2-1	TRBV7-2
CASRGGGGNIQYF	TRBJ2-4	TRBV28
CASSLARQRNTEAFF	TRBJ1-1	TRBV7-9
CASSFETSPDTQYF	TRBJ2-3	TRBV5-1
CASSLGWEQFF	TRBJ2-1	TRBV5-5
CASSLARTGANVLTF	TRBJ2-6	TRBV5-4
CSVRQGNTGELFF	TRBJ2-2	TRBV20-1
CASTWRQGGTEAFF	TRBJ1-1	TRBV5-1
CASSSERDQPQHF	TRBJ1-5	TRBV7-2
CASSVAFTGELFF	TRBJ2-2	TRBV9
CAISDRAGEKLFF	TRBJ1-4	TRBV10-3
CASSPQGRLGYTEAFF	TRBJ1-1	TRBV12-3/TRBV12-4